This T cell receptor (beta chain) was profiled in a study of regulatory T cells in long-lasting Graves disease. Time point defined: newly diagnosed GD, antithyroid drugs for less than 3 months. TCR sequences were obtained from RNA taken from PBMCs. From germline, CDR1 is DFQATT and CDR2 SNEGSKA (reference sequence). V lost 3 bases to trimming and J lost 6 bases; unmatched junction nucleotides: 8. The CDR3 extends over 14 amino acids. iRepertoire HTBI primers and Arm-PCR of CDR3 regions built TCR beta libraries. TCRdb processed the multiplex PCR reads anew with MiXCR; each CDR3 protein has one entry. There are about 540,000 distinct CDR3 sequences in the sample; approximately 13% occur only once, and roughly 9.7% lies in the top ten. The sample also formed part of further work on T cells in Graves' hyperthyroidism and ophthalmopathy.

Sequenced material: peripheral blood mononuclear cells (PBMCs), taken at new diagnosis, from a patient treated with antithyroid drugs. V is TRBV20-1 and J is TRBJ2-1, with 7 bases that match TRBD1. The TCR was taken from a man aged 30 to 39 with Graves disease. For the CDR3, the DNA is TGCAGTGCTAGGAACAGGGGCTTGGTCAATGAGCAGTTCTTC. This gives the protein CSARNRGLVNEQFF.